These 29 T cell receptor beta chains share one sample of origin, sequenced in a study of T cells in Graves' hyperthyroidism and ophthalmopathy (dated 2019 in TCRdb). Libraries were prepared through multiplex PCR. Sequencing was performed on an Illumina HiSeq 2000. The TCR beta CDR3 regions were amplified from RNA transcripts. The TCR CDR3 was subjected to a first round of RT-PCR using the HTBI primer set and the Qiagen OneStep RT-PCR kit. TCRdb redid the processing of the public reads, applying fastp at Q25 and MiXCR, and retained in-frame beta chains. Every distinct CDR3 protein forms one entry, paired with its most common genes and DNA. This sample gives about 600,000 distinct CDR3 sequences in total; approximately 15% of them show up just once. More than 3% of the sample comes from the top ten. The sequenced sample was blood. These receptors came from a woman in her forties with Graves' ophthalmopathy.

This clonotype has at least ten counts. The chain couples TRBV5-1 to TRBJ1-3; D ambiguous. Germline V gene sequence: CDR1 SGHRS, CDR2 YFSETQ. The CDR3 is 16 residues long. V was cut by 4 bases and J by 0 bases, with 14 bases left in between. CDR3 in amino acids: CASSASILGSGNTIYF. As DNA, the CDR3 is TGCGCCAGCAGCGCGTCAATACTCGGCTCTGGAAACACCATATATTTT.

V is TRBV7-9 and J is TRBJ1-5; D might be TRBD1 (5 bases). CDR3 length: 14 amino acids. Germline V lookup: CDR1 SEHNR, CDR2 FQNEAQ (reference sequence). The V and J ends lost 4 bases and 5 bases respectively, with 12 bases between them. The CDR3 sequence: CASSSHGADQPQHF. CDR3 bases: TGTGCCAGCAGCTCCCATGGGGCGGATCAGCCCCAGCATTTT.

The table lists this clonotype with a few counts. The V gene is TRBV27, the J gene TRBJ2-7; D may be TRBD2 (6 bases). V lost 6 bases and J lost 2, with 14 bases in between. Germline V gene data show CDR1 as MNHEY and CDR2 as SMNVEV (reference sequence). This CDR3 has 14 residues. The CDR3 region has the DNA TGTGCCAGCAGCCCCGTCGCGGGAACCTACGAGCAGTACTTC. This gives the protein CASSPVAGTYEQYF.

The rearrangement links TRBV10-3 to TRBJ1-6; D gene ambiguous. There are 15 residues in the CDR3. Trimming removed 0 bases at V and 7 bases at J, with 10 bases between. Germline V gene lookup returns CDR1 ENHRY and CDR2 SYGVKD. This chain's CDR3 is CAISESGTRNSPLHF. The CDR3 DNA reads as TGTGCCATCAGTGAGTCAGGTACAAGAAATTCACCCCTCCACTTT.

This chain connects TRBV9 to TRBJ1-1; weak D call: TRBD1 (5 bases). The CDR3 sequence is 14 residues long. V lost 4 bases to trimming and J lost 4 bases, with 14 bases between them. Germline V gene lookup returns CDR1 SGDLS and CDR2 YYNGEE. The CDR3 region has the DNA TGTGCCAGCAGCACGTGGGGGGGAACCACTGAAGCTTTCTTT. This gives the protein CASSTWGGTTEAFF.

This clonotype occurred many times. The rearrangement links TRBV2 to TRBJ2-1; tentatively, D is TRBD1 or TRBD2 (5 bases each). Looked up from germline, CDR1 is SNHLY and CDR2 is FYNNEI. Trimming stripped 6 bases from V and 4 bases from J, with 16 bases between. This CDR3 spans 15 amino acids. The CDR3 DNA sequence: TGTGCCAGCAGCGTAGACTTGGGGGAGTACAATGAGCAGTTCTTC. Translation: CASSVDLGEYNEQFF. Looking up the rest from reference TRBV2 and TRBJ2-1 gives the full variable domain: EPEVTQTPSHQVTQMGQEVILRCVPISNHLYFYWYRQILGQKVEFLVSFYNNEISEKSEIFDDQFSVERPDGSNFTLKIRSTKLEDSAMYFCASSVDLGEYNEQFFGPGTRLTVL.

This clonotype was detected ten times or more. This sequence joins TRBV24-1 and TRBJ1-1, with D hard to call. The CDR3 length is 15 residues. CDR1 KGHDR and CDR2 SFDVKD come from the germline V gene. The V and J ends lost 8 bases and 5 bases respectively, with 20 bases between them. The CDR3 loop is CATKNPRERRTEAFF. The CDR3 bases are TGTGCCACCAAGAACCCCCGGGAGCGAAGGACTGAAGCTTTCTTT.

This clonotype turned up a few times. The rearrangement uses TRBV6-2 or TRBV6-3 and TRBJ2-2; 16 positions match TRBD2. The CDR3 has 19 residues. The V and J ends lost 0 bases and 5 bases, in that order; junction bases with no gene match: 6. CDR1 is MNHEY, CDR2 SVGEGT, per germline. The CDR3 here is CASSYSGLAGGPGTGELFF. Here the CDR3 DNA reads TGTGCCAGCAGTTACTCGGGACTAGCGGGAGGGCCTGGTACCGGGGAGCTGTTTTTT.

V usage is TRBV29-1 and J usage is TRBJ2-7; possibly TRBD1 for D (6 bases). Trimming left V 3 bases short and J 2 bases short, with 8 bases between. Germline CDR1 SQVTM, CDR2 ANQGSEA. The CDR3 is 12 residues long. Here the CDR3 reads CSVDTGTYEQYF. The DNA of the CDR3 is TGCAGCGTTGACACAGGGACCTACGAGCAGTACTTC.

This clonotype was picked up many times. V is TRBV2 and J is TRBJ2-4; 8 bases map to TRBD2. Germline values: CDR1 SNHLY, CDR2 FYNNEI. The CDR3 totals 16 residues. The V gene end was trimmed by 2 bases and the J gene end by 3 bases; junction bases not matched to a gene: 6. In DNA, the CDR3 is TGTGCCAGCAGTGAATTGCAGCTAGCGGGCAAAAACATTCAGTACTTC. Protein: CASSELQLAGKNIQYF. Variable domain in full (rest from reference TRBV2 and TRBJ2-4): EPEVTQTPSHQVTQMGQEVILRCVPISNHLYFYWYRQILGQKVEFLVSFYNNEISEKSEIFDDQFSVERPDGSNFTLKIRSTKLEDSAMYFCASSELQLAGKNIQYFGAGTRLSVL.

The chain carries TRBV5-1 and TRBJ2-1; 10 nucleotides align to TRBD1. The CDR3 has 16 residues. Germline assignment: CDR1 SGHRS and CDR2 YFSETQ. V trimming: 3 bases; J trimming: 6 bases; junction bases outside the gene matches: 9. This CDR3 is CASSSALGTGVNEQFF. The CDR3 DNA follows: TGCGCCAGCAGCTCGGCTTTAGGGACAGGGGTCAATGAGCAGTTCTTC.

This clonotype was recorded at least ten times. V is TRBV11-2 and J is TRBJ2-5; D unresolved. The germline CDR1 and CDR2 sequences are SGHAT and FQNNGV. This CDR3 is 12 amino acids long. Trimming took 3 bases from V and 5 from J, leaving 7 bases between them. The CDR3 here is CASSFDWETQYF. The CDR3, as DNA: TGTGCCAGCAGCTTTGACTGGGAGACCCAGTACTTC.

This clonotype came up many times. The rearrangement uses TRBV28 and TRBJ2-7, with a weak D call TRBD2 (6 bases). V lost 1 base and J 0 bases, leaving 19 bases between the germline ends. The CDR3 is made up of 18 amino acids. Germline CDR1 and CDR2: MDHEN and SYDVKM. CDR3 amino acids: CASSLFRLRDGDSYEQYF. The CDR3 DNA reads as TGTGCCAGCAGTTTATTTCGGTTGCGGGACGGCGACTCCTACGAGCAGTACTTC.

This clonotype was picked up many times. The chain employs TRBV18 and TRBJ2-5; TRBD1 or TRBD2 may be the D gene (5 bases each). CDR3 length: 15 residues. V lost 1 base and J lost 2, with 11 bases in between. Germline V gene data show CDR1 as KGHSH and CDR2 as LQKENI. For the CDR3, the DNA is TGTGCCAGCTCACCACTCGGGACGTCGCAAGAGACCCAGTACTTC. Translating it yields CASSPLGTSQETQYF.

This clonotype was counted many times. This CDR3 is CASRDRPRNYEQYF. In nucleotides, the CDR3 is TGTGCCAGCAGAGACAGGCCCCGTAACTACGAGCAGTACTTC. V is TRBV11-2 and J is TRBJ2-7, with a possible D match to TRBD1 (6 bases). This CDR3 contains 14 residues. Germline V gene sequence: CDR1 SGHAT, CDR2 FQNNGV. V dropped 6 bases and J dropped 3 bases, with 15 bases sitting between them.

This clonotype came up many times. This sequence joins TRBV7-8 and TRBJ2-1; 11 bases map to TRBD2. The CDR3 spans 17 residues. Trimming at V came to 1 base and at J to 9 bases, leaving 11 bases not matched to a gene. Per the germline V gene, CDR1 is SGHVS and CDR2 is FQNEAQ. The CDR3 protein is CASSLVSGLAGSAEQFF. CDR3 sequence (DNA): TGTGCCAGCAGCTTAGTCTCTGGACTAGCGGGTTCGGCTGAGCAGTTCTTC.

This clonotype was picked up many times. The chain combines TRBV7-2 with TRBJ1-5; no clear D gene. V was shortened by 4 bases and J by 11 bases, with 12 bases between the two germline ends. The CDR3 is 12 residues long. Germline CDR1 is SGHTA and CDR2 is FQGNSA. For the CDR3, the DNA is TGTGCCAGCAGCTCATTTGGGAGGACCCAGCATTTT. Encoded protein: CASSSFGRTQHF. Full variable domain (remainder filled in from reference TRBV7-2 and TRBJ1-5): GAGVSQSPSNKVTEKGKDVELRCDPISGHTALYWYRQSLGQGLEFLIYFQGNSAPDKSGLPSDRFSAERTGGSVSTLTIQRTQQEDSAVYLCASSSFGRTQHFGDGTRLSIL.

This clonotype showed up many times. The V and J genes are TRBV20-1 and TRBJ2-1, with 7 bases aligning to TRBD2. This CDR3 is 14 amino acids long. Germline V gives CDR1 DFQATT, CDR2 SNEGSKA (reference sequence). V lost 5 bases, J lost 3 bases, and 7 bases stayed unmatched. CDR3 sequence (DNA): TGCAGTGCTTGGGCGGGGGTGATCTACAATGAGCAGTTCTTC. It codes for CSAWAGVIYNEQFF.

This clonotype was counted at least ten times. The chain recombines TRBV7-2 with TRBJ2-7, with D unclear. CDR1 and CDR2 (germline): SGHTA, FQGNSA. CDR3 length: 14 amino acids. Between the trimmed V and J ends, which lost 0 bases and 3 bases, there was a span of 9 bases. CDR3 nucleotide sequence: TGTGCCAGCAGCTTAGCCTCAGTCAGCTACGAGCAGTACTTC. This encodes CASSLASVSYEQYF.

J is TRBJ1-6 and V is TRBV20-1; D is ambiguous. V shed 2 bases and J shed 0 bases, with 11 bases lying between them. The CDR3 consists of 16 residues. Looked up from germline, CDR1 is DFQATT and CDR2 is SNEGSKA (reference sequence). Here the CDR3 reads CSARRTFSSYNSPLHF. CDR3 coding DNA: TGCAGTGCTAGACGGACCTTTAGCTCCTATAATTCACCCCTCCACTTT.

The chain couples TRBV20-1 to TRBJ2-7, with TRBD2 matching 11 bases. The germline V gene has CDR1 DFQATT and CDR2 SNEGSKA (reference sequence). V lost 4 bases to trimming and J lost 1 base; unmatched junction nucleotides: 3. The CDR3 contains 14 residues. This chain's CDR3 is CSAKASGGSYEQYF. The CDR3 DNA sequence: TGCAGTGCTAAGGCTAGCGGGGGGTCCTACGAGCAGTACTTC.

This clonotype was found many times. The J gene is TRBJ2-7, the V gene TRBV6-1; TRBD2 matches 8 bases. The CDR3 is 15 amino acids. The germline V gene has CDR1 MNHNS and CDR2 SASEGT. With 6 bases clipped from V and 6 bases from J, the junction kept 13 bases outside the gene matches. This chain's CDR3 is CASRETGTSRREQYF. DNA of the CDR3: TGTGCCAGCAGGGAGACCGGGACTAGTAGGCGCGAGCAGTACTTC.

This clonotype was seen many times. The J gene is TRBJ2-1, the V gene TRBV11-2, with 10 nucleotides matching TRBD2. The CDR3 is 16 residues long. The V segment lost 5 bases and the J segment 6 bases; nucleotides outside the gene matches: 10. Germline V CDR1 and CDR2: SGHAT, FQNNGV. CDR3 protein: CASSERTSGSRNEQFF. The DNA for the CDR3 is TGTGCCAGCAGCGAGAGGACTAGCGGAAGCCGCAATGAGCAGTTCTTC.

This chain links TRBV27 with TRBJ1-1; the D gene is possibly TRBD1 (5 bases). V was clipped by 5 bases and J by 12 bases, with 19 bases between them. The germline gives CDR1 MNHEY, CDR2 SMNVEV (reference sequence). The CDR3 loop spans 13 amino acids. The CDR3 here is CASSPGPTLGSFF. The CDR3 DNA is TGTGCCAGCAGTCCAGGGCCCACCCTGGGATCTTTCTTT.

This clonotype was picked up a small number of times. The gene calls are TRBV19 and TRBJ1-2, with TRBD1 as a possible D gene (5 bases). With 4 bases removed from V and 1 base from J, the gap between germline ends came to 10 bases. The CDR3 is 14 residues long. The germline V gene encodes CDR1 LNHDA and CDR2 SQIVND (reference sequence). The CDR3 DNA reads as TGTGCCAGTAGTAGAGGGGACGATAACTATGGCTACACCTTC. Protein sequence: CASSRGDDNYGYTF.

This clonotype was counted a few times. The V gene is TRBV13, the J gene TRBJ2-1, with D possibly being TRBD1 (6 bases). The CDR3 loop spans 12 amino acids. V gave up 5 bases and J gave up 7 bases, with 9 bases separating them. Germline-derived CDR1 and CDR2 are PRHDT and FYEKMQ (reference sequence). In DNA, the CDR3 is TGTGCCAGCAGCGTAACAGGGAATGAGCAGTTCTTC. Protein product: CASSVTGNEQFF.

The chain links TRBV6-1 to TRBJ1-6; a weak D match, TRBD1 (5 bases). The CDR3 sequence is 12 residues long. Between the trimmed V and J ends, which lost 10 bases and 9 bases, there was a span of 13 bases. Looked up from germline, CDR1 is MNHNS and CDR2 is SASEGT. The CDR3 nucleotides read TGTGCCACCGATGTGGGGGGTTCACCCCTCCACTTT. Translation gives CATDVGGSPLHF.

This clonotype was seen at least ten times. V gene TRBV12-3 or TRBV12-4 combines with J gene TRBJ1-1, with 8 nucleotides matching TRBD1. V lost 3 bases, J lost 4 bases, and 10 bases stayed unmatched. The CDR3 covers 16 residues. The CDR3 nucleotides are TGTGCCAGCAGTTTCAGGACAGGGAGGAGGGGCACTGAAGCTTTCTTT. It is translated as CASSFRTGRRGTEAFF.

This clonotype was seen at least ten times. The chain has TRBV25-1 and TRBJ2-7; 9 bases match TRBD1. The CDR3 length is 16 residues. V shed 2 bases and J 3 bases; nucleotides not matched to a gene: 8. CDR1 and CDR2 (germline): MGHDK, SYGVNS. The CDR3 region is CASSELKTGGSYEQYF. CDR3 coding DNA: TGTGCCAGCAGTGAACTTAAGACAGGGGGGAGCTACGAGCAGTACTTC.